This T cell receptor (beta chain) originates from a study of cytomegalovirus exposure and HLA in healthy donors. The primer mix had 60 Vbeta and 13 Jbeta primers. Measured with immunoSEQ multiplex PCR; TCRdb has only the in-frame clones, and not every one. Of about 150,000 clones in the sample, roughly 80% were seen once. Whole-study results and caveats: What a later analysis showed was that several of the most significant clusters appeared linked to common viral pathogens. Cytomegalovirus status, reportedly, was diagnosed with high specificity and sensitivity by the classifier.

A few counts support this clone. Antigen: not known. This clonotype was sampled from a woman in her forties in good health and CMV-seronegative. Sequenced input: PBMCs.

CDR3 DNA sequence: TGTGCCAGCAGTTTACCCAGTAACACTGAAGCTTTCTTT. It yields the protein CASSLPSNTEAFF. The chain is built from TRBV28 and TRBJ1-1, with D unclear. From germline, CDR1 is MDHEN and CDR2 SYDVKM. The CDR3 has 13 amino acids. The V end lost 2 bases, the J end lost 2 bases, and 6 bases lay between the germline ends.